Sequencing of this T cell receptor beta chain was carried out in a study of control samples from healthy donors and cancer patients. This clone was seen a few times. Method: immunoSEQ multiplex PCR; TCRdb's copy keeps in-frame clones and lacks some. In the table there are just over 90,000 clones, roughly nine tenths of which are singletons. This CDR3 has 16 amino acids. The ends lost 4 bases at V and 3 bases at J; junction bases unmatched: 9. CDR1 LGHNT and CDR2 FRNRAP come from the germline V gene. The V call is TRBV12-5, the J call TRBJ1-1, with TRBD1 matching 9 bases. The sequencing input was blood. The receptor was isolated from a woman in her forties or fifties in good health. CDR3 sequence: CASGSNRGQGDTEAFF. CDR3 DNA: TGTGCTAGTGGTTCTAACCGGGGACAGGGAGACACTGAAGCTTTCTTT.